The clone carrying this T cell receptor (beta chain) was recorded once. CDR1 and CDR2 from the germline V gene are LNHNV and YYDKDF (reference sequence). The V gene lost 0 bases and the J gene lost 4 bases, with 12 bases spanning the gap. The CDR3 runs 15 residues. This sample is drawn from a study of blood T cells in healthy people across ages. Through a sample-barcoded 5' primer and a J-beta primer mix, a second PCR was run for roughly 6 to 12 cycles. Each CDR3 protein is one row after TCRdb ran MiXCR on the 5' RACE reads. This sample carries about 640,000 distinct CDR3 sequences, about 53% of them seen once, and the ten largest clones take approximately 40%.

Sequencing input: blood. This chain uses TRBV15 with TRBJ1-2; D might be TRBD1 (5 bases). This clonotype originated in a man aged 60 to 75 in good health. The CDR3 protein is CATSRDRRGSYGYTF. The CDR3 DNA reads TGTGCCACCAGCAGAGATCGACGGGGCAGCTATGGCTACACCTTC.